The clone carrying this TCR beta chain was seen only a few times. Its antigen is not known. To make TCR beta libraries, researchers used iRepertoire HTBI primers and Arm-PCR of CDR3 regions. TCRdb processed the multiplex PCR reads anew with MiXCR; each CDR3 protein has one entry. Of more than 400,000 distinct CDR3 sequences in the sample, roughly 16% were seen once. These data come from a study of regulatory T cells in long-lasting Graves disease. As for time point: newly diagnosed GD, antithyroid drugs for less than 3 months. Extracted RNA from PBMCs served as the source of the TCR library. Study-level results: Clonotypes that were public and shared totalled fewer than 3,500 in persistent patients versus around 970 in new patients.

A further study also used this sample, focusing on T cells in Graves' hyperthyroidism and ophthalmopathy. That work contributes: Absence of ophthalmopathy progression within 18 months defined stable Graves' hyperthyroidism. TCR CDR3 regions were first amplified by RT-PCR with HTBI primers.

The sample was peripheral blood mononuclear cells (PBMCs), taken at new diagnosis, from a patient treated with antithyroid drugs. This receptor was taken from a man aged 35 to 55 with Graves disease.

CDR3 amino acids: CASRREFHSPLHF. The CDR3 DNA sequence: TGTGCCAGCAGGAGGGAGTTCCATTCACCCCTCCACTTT. This rearrangement joins TRBV28 to TRBJ1-6, with D unresolved. Germline assignment: CDR1 MDHEN and CDR2 SYDVKM. The V and J ends lost 6 bases and 8 bases respectively, with 11 bases between them. This CDR3 region has 13 residues. Variable domain in full (rest from reference TRBV28 and TRBJ1-6): DVKVTQSSRYLVKRTGEKVFLECVQDMDHENMFWYRQDPGLGLRLIYFSYDVKMKEKGDIPEGYSVSREKKERFSLILESASTNQTSMYLCASRREFHSPLHFGNGTRLTVT.